Listed below are T cell receptor beta chains from one sample, sequenced in a study of T cell repertoires in cytomegalovirus infection. TCRdb itself ran the reads through MiXCR, one entry per CDR3 protein. The sample has hundreds of thousands of distinct CDR3 sequences, about 33% seen once; the top ten hold approximately 18%. The antigens for these receptors are not known. The sequencing used cultured PBMCs, collected from culture after CMV antigen stimulation. The receptors here all came from a human donor in good health (CMV status not recorded). Some clones in this sample may be carry-over from other donors' samples. Each CDR3 is given with its conserved first and last residue. D genes are given only for firm matches. The size entry is marked missing in some rows and otherwise reads once, few, many or a size class.

D: .
J: TRBJ2-1
V: TRBV7-2
size: many
DNA: TGTGCCAGCAGCTTAGCGGCAACCAGGTACAATGAGCAGTTCTTC
CDR3: CASSLAATRYNEQFF

D: TRBD2
J: TRBJ2-5
V: TRBV6-2/TRBV6-3
size: .
DNA: TGTGCCAGCAGTTCCCGTGTAGCGGGAGAAGGAACAGAGACCCAGTACTTC
CDR3: CASSSRVAGEGTETQYF

D: .
J: TRBJ1-1
V: TRBV7-6
size: .
DNA: TGTGCCAGCAGCTTAGCGGCCCGGCGCACTGAAGCTTTCTTT
CDR3: CASSLAARRTEAFF

D: .
J: TRBJ2-3
V: TRBV7-2
size: few
DNA: TGTGCCAGCAGCTTAGCGGGATCCCTGGATACGCAGTATTTT
CDR3: CASSLAGSLDTQYF

D: TRBD1
J: TRBJ1-6
V: TRBV7-9
size: .
DNA: TGTGCCAGCAGCTGGGACAGTTATAATTCACCCCTCCACTTT
CDR3: CASSWDSYNSPLHF

D: .
J: TRBJ2-1
V: TRBV7-2
size: many
DNA: TGTGCCAGCAGCTGGACTGTGAGCTCCTACAATGAGCAGTTCTTC
CDR3: CASSWTVSSYNEQFF

D: .
J: TRBJ1-3
V: TRBV5-6
size: few
DNA: TGTGCCAGCAGCTTGCTGGTCGGGGCTGGGGACACCATATATTTT
CDR3: CASSLLVGAGDTIYF

D: .
J: TRBJ2-5
V: TRBV7-2
size: .
DNA: TGTGCCAGCAGCGCCTCCTTCCGGGGAGAGACCCAGTACTTC
CDR3: CASSASFRGETQYF

D: .
J: TRBJ2-5
V: TRBV6-1
size: few
DNA: TGTGCCAGCAGTGATGCGGACAACCAAGAGACCCAGTACTTC
CDR3: CASSDADNQETQYF

D: .
J: TRBJ2-3
V: TRBV10-2
size: .
DNA: TGCGCCAGCAGTGAGTCCAGTCGGGGAGATACGCAGTATTTT
CDR3: CASSESSRGDTQYF

D: .
J: TRBJ2-7
V: TRBV6-1
size: .
DNA: TGTGCCACCCACCGGACTTCGGGCGAGCAGTACTTC
CDR3: CATHRTSGEQYF

D: .
J: TRBJ1-5
V: TRBV6-5
size: .
DNA: TGTGCCAGCAGTTACTCGGGGGGGGGCCAGCCCCAGCATTTT
CDR3: CASSYSGGGQPQHF

D: TRBD1
J: TRBJ2-6
V: TRBV20-1
size: .
DNA: TGCAGTGCTTCCGACAGGGGGGTTAACTTTGGGGCCAACGTCCTGACTTTC
CDR3: CSASDRGVNFGANVLTF

D: .
J: TRBJ1-2
V: TRBV5-6
size: .
DNA: TGTGCCAGCAGCAAGATTTGGGTTAACTATGGCTACACCTTC
CDR3: CASSKIWVNYGYTF

D: .
J: TRBJ1-4
V: TRBV20-1
size: .
DNA: TGCAGTGCGCCAAAGGGACGGAGCCAGGAAAAACTGTTTTTT
CDR3: CSAPKGRSQEKLFF

D: TRBD2
J: TRBJ2-3
V: TRBV7-2
size: .
DNA: TGTGCCAGCAGCTTCGGTGCTAGCGGGGGGGCTGGGACAGATACGCAGTATTTT
CDR3: CASSFGASGGAGTDTQYF

D: TRBD1
J: TRBJ2-5
V: TRBV7-9
size: .
DNA: TGTGCCAGCAGCGATAACAGGGGGCGCGGGATTGAGACCCAGTACTTC
CDR3: CASSDNRGRGIETQYF

D: TRBD2
J: TRBJ2-1
V: TRBV28
size: .
DNA: TGTGCCAGCAGTTTCCGGGACTACCTCGTCAATGAGCAGTTCTTC
CDR3: CASSFRDYLVNEQFF